This T cell receptor beta chain was recovered during a study of blood T cells in healthy people across ages. Study-level findings and limits: While age rose, TCR beta diversity per million T cells dropped in a roughly linear way.

A second 7 to 11 cycle PCR used barcoded and J-beta primers. Every sample gave at least 2.5 million paired-end reads containing CDR3. TCRdb re-analysed the 5' RACE reads in MiXCR, keeping a single row per CDR3 protein. The table records fewer than 700,000 distinct CDR3 sequences, around 41% of them present only once. This clonotype occurred a few times. Its antigen is currently unknown. The germline V gene encodes CDR1 SGHRS and CDR2 YFSETQ. The V and J ends lost 4 bases and 0 bases, in that order; junction bases with no gene match: 7. This CDR3 comprises 16 residues. The origin of this receptor is a man older than 75 in good health. The genes are TRBV5-1 and TRBJ1-2; 9 bases match TRBD1. Sequencing was performed on blood. The CDR3 region has the DNA TGCGCCAGCAGCGTTCCGGGACAGGGTACTAACTATGGCTACACCTTC. Its translation: CASSVPGQGTNYGYTF.